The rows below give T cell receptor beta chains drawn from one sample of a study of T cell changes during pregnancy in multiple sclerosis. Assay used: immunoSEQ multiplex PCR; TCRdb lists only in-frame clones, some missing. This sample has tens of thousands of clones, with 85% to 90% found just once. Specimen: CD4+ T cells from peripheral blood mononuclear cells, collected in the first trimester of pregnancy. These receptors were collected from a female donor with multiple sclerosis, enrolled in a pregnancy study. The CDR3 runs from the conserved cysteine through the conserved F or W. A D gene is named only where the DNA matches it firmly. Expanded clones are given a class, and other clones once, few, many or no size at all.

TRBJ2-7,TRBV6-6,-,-,TGTGCCAGCAGTTACCCAGGGTCGTACGAGCAGTACTTC,CASSYPGSYEQYF
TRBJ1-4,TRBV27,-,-,TGTGCCAGCAGTTTAGGGGCCACTAATGAAAAACTGTTTTTT,CASSLGATNEKLFF
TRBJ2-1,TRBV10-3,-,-,TGTGCCATCAGTGACCGCATCGGACAGACCTCCTACAATGAGCAGTTCTTC,CAISDRIGQTSYNEQFF
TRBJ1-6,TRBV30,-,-,TGTGCCTGGATGAGGGGAGGTCAGATGAATTCACCCCTCCACTTT,CAWMRGGQMNSPLHF
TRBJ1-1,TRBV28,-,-,TGTGCCAGCAGTTTATTCGGGGGGAGCACTGAAGCTTTCTTT,CASSLFGGSTEAFF
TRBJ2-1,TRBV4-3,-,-,TGCGCCAGCAGCCAAGAAGCTAGGGGATCCAATGAGCAGTTCTTC,CASSQEARGSNEQFF
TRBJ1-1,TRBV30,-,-,TGTGCCTGGAGAGCTCAGGGGCTTAGTTGGGTGGCTGAAGCTTTCTTT,CAWRAQGLSWVAEAFF
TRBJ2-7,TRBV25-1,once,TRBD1,TGTGCCAGCAGTGGGGACAGGGCCGAGATCCTAACCTACGAGCAGTACTTC,CASSGDRAEILTYEQYF
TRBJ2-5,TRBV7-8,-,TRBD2,TGTGCCAGCAGCCCGCGGGAGCTCCAAGAGACCCAGTACTTC,CASSPRELQETQYF
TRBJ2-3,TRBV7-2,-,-,TGTGCCAGCAGCCTAGATAGCCGAAGCAGCACAGATACGCAGTATTTT,CASSLDSRSSTDTQYF
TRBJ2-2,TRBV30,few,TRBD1,TGTGCCTGGAGTTTTGACAGGGCGGGCGGGGAGCTGTTTTTT,CAWSFDRAGGELFF
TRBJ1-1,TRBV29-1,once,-,TGCAGCGCAGCACTTGGACCCCCCGGGGCTGAAGCTTTCTTT,CSAALGPPGAEAFF
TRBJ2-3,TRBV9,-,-,TGTGCCAGCAGCGTCATGGGGGCCAGCACAGATACGCAGTATTTT,CASSVMGASTDTQYF
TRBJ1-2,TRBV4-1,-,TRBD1,TGCGCCAGCAGACCCGCTACAGGGGCTTATGGCTACACCTTC,CASRPATGAYGYTF
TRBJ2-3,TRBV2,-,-,TGTGCCAGCAGTCCCACCGTGACTAGCACAGATACGCAGTATTTT,CASSPTVTSTDTQYF
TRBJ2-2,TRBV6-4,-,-,TGTGCCAGCAGTGACTCCCCTAGCCCTTTCACCGGGGAGCTGTTTTTT,CASSDSPSPFTGELFF
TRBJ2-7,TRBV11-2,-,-,TGTGCCAGCAGCTTAGAGGCGGGAATGGACGAGCAGTACTTC,CASSLEAGMDEQYF
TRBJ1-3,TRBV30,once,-,TGTGCCTGGGCGGGGGTAGGAGGAAACACCATATATTTT,CAWAGVGGNTIYF
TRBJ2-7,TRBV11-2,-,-,TGTGCCAGCAATCTAGTATTTATGTACGAGCAGTACTTC,CASNLVFMYEQYF
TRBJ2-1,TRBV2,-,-,TGTGCCAGCACCAAAACTCGAAATGAGCAGTTCTTC,CASTKTRNEQFF
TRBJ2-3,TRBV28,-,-,TGTGCCAGCACTAGCACATACACAGATACGCAGTATTTT,CASTSTYTDTQYF
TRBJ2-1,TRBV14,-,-,TGTGCCAGCAGCCTAGCGGCGGTCCCCTACAATGAGCAGTTCTTC,CASSLAAVPYNEQFF
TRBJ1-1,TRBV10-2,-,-,TGCGCCAGCAGCGCCACCAGGGGAACTGAAGCTTTCTTT,CASSATRGTEAFF
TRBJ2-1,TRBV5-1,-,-,TGCGCCAGCAGCTTGCAGGACTCCTACAATGAGCAGTTCTTC,CASSLQDSYNEQFF
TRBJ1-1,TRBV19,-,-,TGTGCCAGTTCCGGTAATCTGGACAGCAGTCCTGAAGCTTTCTTT,CASSGNLDSSPEAFF
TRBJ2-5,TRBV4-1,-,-,TGCGCCAGCAGCCAACGCCCTAGCGACGCGACCCAAGAGACCCAGTACTTC,CASSQRPSDATQETQYF
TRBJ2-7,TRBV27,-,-,TGTGCCAGCACTACAATCCCGGGTAACGAGCAGTACTTC,CASTTIPGNEQYF
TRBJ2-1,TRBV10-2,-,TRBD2,TGCGCCAGCAGTGAAGGGCGGGAGATAGGGGTCTTC,CASSEGREIGVF
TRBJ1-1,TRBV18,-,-,TGTGCCAGCTCACCCCTTGGACGGGGGAACACTGAAGCTTTCTTT,CASSPLGRGNTEAFF
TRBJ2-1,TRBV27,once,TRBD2,TGTGCCAGCAGTCCCGCGGGGCTAGCGGGTGACAATGAGCAGTTCTTC,CASSPAGLAGDNEQFF
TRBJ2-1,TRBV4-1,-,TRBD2,TGCGCCAGCAGCCAACTCCTGGGGACTAGCGGGAGGGGCCTACGTGAGCAGTTCTTC,CASSQLLGTSGRGLREQFF
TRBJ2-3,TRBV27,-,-,TGTGCCAGCAGTTTATCGGGGGGGCTTAGAACAGATACGCAGTATTTT,CASSLSGGLRTDTQYF
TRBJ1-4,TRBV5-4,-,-,TGTGCCAGCAGCTTGGTGGGCAGTGAAAAACTGTTTTTT,CASSLVGSEKLFF
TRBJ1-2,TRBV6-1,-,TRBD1,TGTGCCAGCAGTGAATACCTCGGGACAGGGTATGGCTACACCTTC,CASSEYLGTGYGYTF
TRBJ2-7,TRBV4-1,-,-,TGCGCCAGCAGCCAAGGGAGTAAGACTCGGTGGGGCCACTACGAGCAGTACTTC,CASSQGSKTRWGHYEQYF
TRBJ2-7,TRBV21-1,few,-,TGTGCCAGAACTTACTACGAGCAGTACTTC,CARTYYEQYF
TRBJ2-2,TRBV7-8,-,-,TGTGCCAGCACCCCCGGCGGAGCGAACACCGGGGAGCTGTTTTTT,CASTPGGANTGELFF
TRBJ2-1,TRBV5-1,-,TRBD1,TGCGCCAGCAACCCAGGAGAGGGACAGTTCCGATCTTTATCCTACAATGAGCAGTTCTTC,CASNPGEGQFRSLSYNEQFF
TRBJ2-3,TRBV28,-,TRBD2,TGTGCCAGCAGTTTATACCCGATAGGACTAGCGGGCACAGATACGCAGTATTTT,CASSLYPIGLAGTDTQYF
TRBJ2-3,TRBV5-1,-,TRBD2,TGCGCCAGCAGCTCGGGACTAGCGGGAGGAACTAGCACAGATACGCAGTATTTT,CASSSGLAGGTSTDTQYF
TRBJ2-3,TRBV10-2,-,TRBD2,TGCGCCACAGGGGTTAGCGGGATGTGGACAGATACGCAGTATTTT,CATGVSGMWTDTQYF
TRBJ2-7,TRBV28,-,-,TGTGCCAGCAGTTTACGCCCCCCTTCGGGATACGAGCAGTACTTC,CASSLRPPSGYEQYF
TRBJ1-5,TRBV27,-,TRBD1,TGTGCCAGCAGTGGATTGACAGGGGTTGATCAGCCCCAGCATTTT,CASSGLTGVDQPQHF
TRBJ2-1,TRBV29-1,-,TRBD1,TGCAGCGCCCTCAGGGGGTACAATGAGCAGTTCTTC,CSALRGYNEQFF